This entry concerns a single T cell receptor (beta chain). The sample originates from a study of blood T cell repertoires in COVID-19. Whole-study context: COVID-19 samples collected from the United States, Italy and Spain covered acute and convalescent phases. From T cells, B-cell-depleted T cells, or PBMCs came the material, which was cDNA or gDNA.

In the original processing: Reference gene primer amplification gave nucleated cell count estimates. Clones were sequenced by immunoSEQ multiplex PCR, and TCRdb holds only the in-frame ones, with some missing. That table is the source of V, J and clone size, and D and trimming were worked out from the DNA. Of 80,000 to 100,000 clones listed, about 87% are singletons. The CDR3 length is 15 residues. Germline V lookup: CDR1 SGHRS, CDR2 YFSETQ. Deletions cut 2 bases from V and 2 bases from J, with 13 bases between. The sequenced sample consisted of peripheral blood. The genes are TRBV5-1 and TRBJ1-1; D gene uncertain. This TCR derives from a human donor in a cohort sampled during active COVID-19. CDR3 protein: CASSLLWAGNTEAFF. The CDR3 DNA reads TGCGCCAGCAGCTTATTGTGGGCAGGAAACACTGAAGCTTTCTTT.